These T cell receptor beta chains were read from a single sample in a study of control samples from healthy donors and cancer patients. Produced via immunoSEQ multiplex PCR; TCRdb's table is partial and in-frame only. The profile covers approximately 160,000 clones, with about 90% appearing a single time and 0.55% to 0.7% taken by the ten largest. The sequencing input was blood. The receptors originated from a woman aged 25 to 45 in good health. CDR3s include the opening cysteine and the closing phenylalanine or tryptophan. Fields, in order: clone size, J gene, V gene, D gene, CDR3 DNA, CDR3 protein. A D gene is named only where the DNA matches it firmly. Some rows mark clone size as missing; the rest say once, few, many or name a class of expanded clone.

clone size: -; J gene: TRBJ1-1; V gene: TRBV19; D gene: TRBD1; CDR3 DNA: TGTGCCAGTAATCGACAGGGGTCCAGCCAAGCTTTCTTT; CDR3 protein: CASNRQGSSQAFF
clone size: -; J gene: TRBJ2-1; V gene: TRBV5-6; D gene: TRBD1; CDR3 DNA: TGTGCCAGCAGCTTCGGGACAGCCCTCAGGGAGCAGTTCTTC; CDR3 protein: CASSFGTALREQFF
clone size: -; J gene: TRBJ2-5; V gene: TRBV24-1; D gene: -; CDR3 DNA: TGTGCCACCAGTGACCCCGGGCCTCAAGAGACCCAGTACTTC; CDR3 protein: CATSDPGPQETQYF
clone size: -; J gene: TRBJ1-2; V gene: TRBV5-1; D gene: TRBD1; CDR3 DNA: TGCGCCAGCAGAACAGACAGGGTTGACTATGGCTACACCTTC; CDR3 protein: CASRTDRVDYGYTF
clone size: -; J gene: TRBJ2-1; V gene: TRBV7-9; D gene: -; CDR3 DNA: TGTGCCAGCCGTCCGGGATACGGTGAGCAGTTCTTC; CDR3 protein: CASRPGYGEQFF
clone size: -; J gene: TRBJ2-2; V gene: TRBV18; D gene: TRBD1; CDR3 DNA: TGTGCCAGCTCGGCGGGACAGGGTGTGGCCGGGGAGCTGTTTTTT; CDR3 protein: CASSAGQGVAGELFF
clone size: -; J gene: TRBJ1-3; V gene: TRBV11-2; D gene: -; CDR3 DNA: TGTGCCAGCAGCCCTTTTCCACTTGGAAACACCATATATTTT; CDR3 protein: CASSPFPLGNTIYF
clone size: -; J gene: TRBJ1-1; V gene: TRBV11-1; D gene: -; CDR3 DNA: TGTGCCAGCAGCCGAGACAGCGATACTGAAGCTTTCTTT; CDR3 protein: CASSRDSDTEAFF
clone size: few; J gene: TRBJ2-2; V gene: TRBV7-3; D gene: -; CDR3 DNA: TGTGCCACCTCGGCACAGGGAGGAACCGGGGAGCTGTTTTTT; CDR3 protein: CATSAQGGTGELFF
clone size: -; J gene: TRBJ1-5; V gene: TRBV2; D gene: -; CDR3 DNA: TGTGCCAGCAGTGAAGGTCAGTCCTATCAGCCCCAGCATTTT; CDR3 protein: CASSEGQSYQPQHF
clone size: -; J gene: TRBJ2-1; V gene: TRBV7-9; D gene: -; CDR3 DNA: TGTGCCAGCTGCCTTTCAGAGGATGAGCAGTTCTTC; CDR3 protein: CASCLSEDEQFF
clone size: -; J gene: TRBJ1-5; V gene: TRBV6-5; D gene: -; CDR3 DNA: TGTGCCAGCAGCCAACCTCCGGGCCCCCGGCATTTT; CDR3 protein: CASSQPPGPRHF
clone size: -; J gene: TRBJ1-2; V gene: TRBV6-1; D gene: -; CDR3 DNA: TGTGCCAGCAGTGAATATGGCTACACCTTC; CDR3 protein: CASSEYGYTF
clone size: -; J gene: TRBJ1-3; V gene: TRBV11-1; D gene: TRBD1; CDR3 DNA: TGTGCCAGCAGCGAAGGACAGGTACTCTCTGGAAACACCATATATTTT; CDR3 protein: CASSEGQVLSGNTIYF
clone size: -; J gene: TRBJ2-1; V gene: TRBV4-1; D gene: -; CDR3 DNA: TGCGCCAGCAGCCAAGATGGGGGGATATCGGGAAATGAGCAGTTCTTC; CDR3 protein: CASSQDGGISGNEQFF
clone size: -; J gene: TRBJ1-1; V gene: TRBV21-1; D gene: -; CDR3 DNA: TGTGCCAGCAGCAAAGTGAGGACGACTGAAGCTTTCTTT; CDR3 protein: CASSKVRTTEAFF
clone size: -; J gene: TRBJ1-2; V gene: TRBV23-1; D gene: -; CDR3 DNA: TGCGCCAGCAGCCCCTACCCCGCAGCCAAGGACTATGGCTACACCTTC; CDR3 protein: CASSPYPAAKDYGYTF
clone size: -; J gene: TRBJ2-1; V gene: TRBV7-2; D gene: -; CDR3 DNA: TGTGCCAGCAGCTTAGTTGCGGGGGCCTCCTACAATGAGCAGTTCTTC; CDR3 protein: CASSLVAGASYNEQFF
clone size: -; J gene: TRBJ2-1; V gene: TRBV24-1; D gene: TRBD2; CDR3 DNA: TGTGCCACCAGTGACCCAGGAGCTAGCGGGAGGGCCCCGAATGAGCAGTTCTTC; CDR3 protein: CATSDPGASGRAPNEQFF
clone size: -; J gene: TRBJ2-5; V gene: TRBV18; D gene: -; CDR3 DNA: TGTGCCAGCTCACCCCAGATCCAAGAGACCCAGTACTTC; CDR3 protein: CASSPQIQETQYF